One and the same sample provided the 15 T cell receptor beta chains below, sequenced in a study of technical replicates of blood from a handful of donors. Here immunoSEQ multiplex PCR was the method, and the copy in TCRdb shows in-frame clones only, minus some. The data show almost 90,000 clones, 85% to 95% seen once. Sequenced: T cells isolated from PBMCs. The receptors derive from a human donor in good health.

This chain links TRBV15 with TRBJ2-7, with D perhaps matching TRBD2 (6 bases). With 1 base removed from V and 2 bases from J, the gap between germline ends came to 12 bases. Germline V gene sequence: CDR1 LNHNV, CDR2 YYDKDF (reference sequence). This CDR3 is 15 amino acids long. In nucleotides, the CDR3 is TGTGCCACCAGCAGAGGGGGCGGGGCGACCTACGAGCAGTACTTC. Translated, it gives CATSRGGGATYEQYF.

This clone was recorded once. The chain uses TRBV28 and TRBJ2-7; TRBD1 agrees at 10 bases. Germline V lookup: CDR1 MDHEN, CDR2 SYDVKM. This CDR3 is built from 14 residues. V trimming: 7 bases; J trimming: 0 bases; junction bases outside the gene matches: 3. CDR3 coding DNA: TGTGCCAGCACAGGACAGGGGGTCTCCTACGAGCAGTACTTC. It translates to CASTGQGVSYEQYF. Looking up the rest from reference TRBV28 and TRBJ2-7 gives the full variable domain: DVKVTQSSRYLVKRTGEKVFLECVQDMDHENMFWYRQDPGLGLRLIYFSYDVKMKEKGDIPEGYSVSREKKERFSLILESASTNQTSMYLCASTGQGVSYEQYFGPGTRLTVT.

The rearrangement uses TRBV7-9 and TRBJ2-7; no clear D. Between the trimmed V and J ends, which lost 4 bases and 3 bases, there was a span of 10 bases. The germline gives CDR1 SEHNR, CDR2 FQNEAQ (reference sequence). There are 13 residues in the CDR3. In nucleotides, the CDR3 is TGTGCCAGCAGCTCCGTGACGGGCTACGAGCAGTACTTC. This sequence encodes CASSSVTGYEQYF.

The CDR3 loop is CASSYGGPEAFF. In DNA, the CDR3 is TGTGCCAGCAGTTACGGGGGCCCTGAAGCTTTCTTT. The chain links TRBV6-5 to TRBJ1-1, with a tentative D call TRBD1 (6 bases). The germline V gene has CDR1 MNHEY and CDR2 SVGAGI. V lost 2 bases to trimming and J lost 6 bases, with 7 bases between them. CDR3 length: 12 amino acids.

This clone was seen once. The chain joins TRBV11-1 to TRBJ2-7, with 7 nucleotides matching TRBD2. Unmatched junction bases numbered 4, after V lost 5 bases and J lost 0 bases. The CDR3 spans 14 residues. Germline-derived CDR1 and CDR2 are SGHAT and FQDESV (reference sequence). The CDR3 here is CASSQTSFSYEQYF. In DNA, the CDR3 is TGTGCCAGCAGCCAGACTAGCTTCTCCTACGAGCAGTACTTC.

The chain uses TRBV28 and TRBJ2-5, with a weak D call TRBD2 (6 bases). The V gene's germline CDR1 is MDHEN and CDR2 SYDVKM. The germline V and J ends were trimmed by 5 bases and 5 bases, with 18 bases remaining between them. The CDR3 length is 15 residues. DNA for the CDR3: TGTGCCAGCAGTCAAGACGGAGTGGCGGGGGAGACCCAGTACTTC. This codes for CASSQDGVAGETQYF.

The V and J genes are TRBV6-6 and TRBJ1-5; D gene ambiguous. The length of the CDR3 is 15 residues. V shed 6 bases and J shed 3 bases, with 15 bases lying between them. Germline-derived CDR1 and CDR2 are MNHNY and SVGAGI (reference sequence). The CDR3 region has the DNA TGTGCCAGCAGCGAGAGAGGGCCAGACAATCAGCCCCAGCATTTT. Its protein product is CASSERGPDNQPQHF.

This chain links TRBV11-1 with TRBJ1-2, with 8 bases aligning to TRBD1. Germline-derived CDR1 and CDR2 are SGHAT and FQDESV (reference sequence). The CDR3 is made up of 15 amino acids. The junction had 4 bases not matched to a gene; V was cut back by 2 bases and J by 2 bases. The CDR3 sequence is CASSLYGQGNYGYTF. The CDR3 nucleotides are TGTGCCAGCAGCTTATATGGACAGGGCAACTATGGCTACACCTTC. The whole variable domain, remainder taken from reference TRBV11-1 and TRBJ1-2, is EAEVAQSPRYKITEKSQAVAFWCDPISGHATLYWYRQILGQGPELLVQFQDESVVDDSQLPKDRFSAERLKGVDSTLKIQPAELGDSAMYLCASSLYGQGNYGYTFGSGTRLTVV.

The V call is TRBV5-1, the J call TRBJ1-4; 9 nucleotides align to TRBD1. The CDR3 spans 15 residues. V shed 3 bases and J 2 bases; nucleotides not matched to a gene: 2. Germline V lookup: CDR1 SGHRS, CDR2 YFSETQ. The CDR3: CASSWTGETNEKLFF. The CDR3 DNA reads as TGCGCCAGCAGCTGGACAGGGGAGACTAATGAAAAACTGTTTTTT.

This clone appeared once. V usage is TRBV2 and J usage is TRBJ1-3; 7 bases fit TRBD1. CDR3 length: 14 residues. Per the germline V gene, CDR1 is SNHLY and CDR2 is FYNNEI. Trimming cost V 8 bases and J 6 bases; bases outside gene matches: 10. The CDR3 protein is CASRIPGQLNTIYF. In DNA, the CDR3 is TGTGCCAGCCGGATCCCGGGACAGCTAAACACCATATATTTT. The entire variable domain, with the rest obtained from reference TRBV2 and TRBJ1-3, is as follows: EPEVTQTPSHQVTQMGQEVILRCVPISNHLYFYWYRQILGQKVEFLVSFYNNEISEKSEIFDDQFSVERPDGSNFTLKIRSTKLEDSAMYFCASRIPGQLNTIYFGEGSWLTVV.

This chain joins TRBV2 and TRBJ1-1; D ambiguous. The CDR3 loop spans 10 amino acids. V was clipped by 0 bases and J by 10 bases, with 3 bases between them. CDR1 and CDR2 from the germline V gene are SNHLY and FYNNEI. The CDR3 region has the DNA TGTGCCAGCAGTGAAGCCGGAGCTTTCTTT. This gives the protein CASSEAGAFF.

CDR3 coding DNA: TGTGCCAGTAGTATTTACAGGGAAATGAACACTGAAGCTTTCTTT. This gives the protein CASSIYREMNTEAFF. The genes are TRBV19 and TRBJ1-1, with a tentative D call TRBD1 (6 bases). There are 15 residues in the CDR3. The V end lost 3 bases, the J end lost 0 bases, and 11 bases lay between the germline ends. CDR1 is LNHDA and CDR2 is SQIVND in the germline V gene (reference sequence). Together with reference TRBV19 and TRBJ1-1, the CDR3 gives the full variable domain: DGGITQSPKYLFRKEGQNVTLSCEQNLNHDAMYWYRQDPGQGLRLIYYSQIVNDFQKGDIAEGYSVSREKKESFPLTVTSAQKNPTAFYLCASSIYREMNTEAFFGQGTRLTVV.

This clone appeared a few times. This chain links TRBV29-1 with TRBJ1-2; 8 bases line up with TRBD1. CDR3 length: 13 residues. Germline V gene data show CDR1 as SQVTM and CDR2 as ANQGSEA. Losses at the gene ends were 5 bases for V and 2 bases for J; bases not matched to a gene: 4. The CDR3 sequence is CSVWYRGNYGYTF. The CDR3 DNA is TGCAGCGTTTGGTACAGGGGGAACTATGGCTACACCTTC.

The chain recombines TRBV10-3 with TRBJ1-2; D possibly corresponds to TRBD1 (6 bases). V lost 0 bases to trimming and J lost 6 bases, with 14 bases between them. Germline-derived CDR1 and CDR2 are ENHRY and SYGVKD. The CDR3 has 15 residues. In DNA, the CDR3 is TGTGCCATCAGTGAGTCGAGGTATCAGGGGCATGGCTACACCTTC. It codes for CAISESRYQGHGYTF.

This clone was seen a few times. The germline gene is not matched at one end of the junction; a read error may be the cause. The V gene is TRBV27, the J gene TRBJ2-7, with D maybe TRBD1 (6 bases). CDR3 length equals 15 residues. Looked up from germline, CDR1 is MNHEY and CDR2 is SMNVEV (reference sequence). Written as DNA, the CDR3 is TGTGCCAGCAGTGTATCGTGGGACACAAACTACGAGCAGTACTTC. Amino acids: CASSVSWDTNYEQYF.